Following are 6 T cell receptor beta chains from one sample sequenced in a study of CD8 T cells in Susac syndrome. A quantity of roughly 0.5 to 1 ug RNA underwent reverse transcription using random hexamers. TCRdb fed the immunoSEQ multiplex PCR reads into MiXCR, producing one record per CDR3 protein. Of about 150,000 distinct CDR3 sequences listed, under 97% are singletons. Sequences were obtained from CD4+ T cells from PBMCs. The receptors come from a human donor with Susac syndrome.

The V gene is TRBV12-3 or TRBV12-4, the J gene TRBJ1-3; a possible D gene is TRBD1 (5 bases). V was clipped by 2 bases and J by 4 bases, with 12 bases between them. CDR3 length equals 15 residues. The CDR3 DNA reads TGTGCCAGCAGTTTATGGGGGACCTCGGGAAACACCATATATTTT. Translation: CASSLWGTSGNTIYF.

The chain links TRBV7-9 to TRBJ1-2, with 7 bases fitting TRBD1. The CDR3 has 14 residues. CDR1 is SEHNR and CDR2 is FQNEAQ in the germline V gene (reference sequence). With 2 bases clipped from V and 5 bases from J, the junction kept 5 bases outside the gene matches. The CDR3 spells CASSLRTGGYGYTF. The CDR3 nucleotides read TGTGCCAGCAGCTTACGGACAGGCGGATATGGCTACACCTTC.

The chain uses TRBV5-1 and TRBJ1-2, with unresolved D. Germline V gives CDR1 SGHRS, CDR2 YFSETQ. The CDR3 contains 14 residues. The V gene lost 0 bases and the J gene lost 1 base, with 7 bases spanning the gap. The CDR3 is CASSLEDFNYGYTF. CDR3 in DNA: TGCGCCAGCAGCTTGGAGGATTTTAACTATGGCTACACCTTC.

The sample holds one count of this clonotype. The CDR3 is CASSLVPGQGRDEQYF. CDR3 sequence (DNA): TGTGCCAGCAGTTTAGTCCCGGGACAGGGTCGCGACGAGCAGTACTTC. This rearrangement joins TRBV27 to TRBJ2-7; 9 bases fit TRBD1. Unmatched junction bases numbered 10, after V lost 2 bases and J lost 5 bases. The CDR3 consists of 16 residues. CDR1 MNHEY and CDR2 SMNVEV come from the germline V gene (reference sequence).

This rearrangement joins TRBV28 to TRBJ2-3, with 8 bases fitting TRBD2. Unmatched junction bases numbered 17, after V lost 6 bases and J lost 3 bases. The CDR3 is 18 residues long. CDR1 is MDHEN, CDR2 SYDVKM, per germline. The CDR3 sequence is CASSFSPGLGSLTDTQYF. CDR3 DNA: TGTGCCAGCAGCTTCTCCCCGGGACTAGGGTCCCTAACAGATACGCAGTATTTT.

The J gene is TRBJ2-7, the V gene TRBV3-1; 8 nucleotides line up with TRBD1. Germline trimming cut 1 base from V and 5 bases from J; bases unmatched to any gene: 7. Germline V gives CDR1 LGHDT, CDR2 YNNKEL (reference sequence). The CDR3 runs 15 residues. The CDR3 protein is CASSQVLDRAHEQYF. CDR3 bases: TGTGCCAGCAGCCAAGTTCTGGACAGGGCCCACGAGCAGTACTTC.